Each of the 24 T cell receptor beta chains below was sequenced from the same sample in a study of T cell clonality in common variable immunodeficiency. Data came from immunoSEQ multiplex PCR; TCRdb stores just in-frame clones and leaves some out. The profile covers 30,000 to 35,000 clones, none occurring a single time. Specimen: peripheral blood mononuclear cells. The receptor source for this set is a person aged 18 to 75 in good health.

The sample holds many counts of this clone. From the germline J gene comes the end of the CDR3, since the read stops 3 residues before it. The V and J genes are TRBV5-1 and TRBJ1-4, with 12 bases matching TRBD1. There are 15 residues in the CDR3. Germline trimming cut 4 bases from V and 7 bases from J; bases unmatched to any gene: 5. Germline V gives CDR1 SGHRS, CDR2 YFSETQ. The CDR3 is CASSGGQGASEKLFF. The covered CDR3 bases are TGCGCCAGCAGCGGGGGACAGGGGGCGAGTGAAAAA.

This clone occurred a few times. Read coverage stops 3 residues before the CDR3 terminus; the germline J gene supplies the remainder. The chain employs TRBV16 and TRBJ2-1, with TRBD2 identical over 14 bases. V was pared by 2 bases and J by 6 bases, with 18 bases of the junction left unmatched. Germline values: CDR1 KGHSY, CDR2 FQNENV. The CDR3 extends over 21 amino acids. The CDR3 loop is CASSQRSTPLAGTSGSNEQFF. The covered CDR3 bases are TGTGCCAGCAGCCAACGTAGTACCCCACTTGCGGGGACTAGCGGGAGCAATGAG.

This clone appeared many times. The CDR3 end lies 3 residues beyond the end of the read and is filled in from the germline J gene. The rearrangement uses TRBV6-4 and TRBJ2-2; D is undetermined. Germline V lookup: CDR1 MRHNA, CDR2 SNTAGT. The CDR3 loop spans 13 amino acids. Trimming cost V 0 bases and J 4 bases, with 3 bases left between them. The CDR3 DNA, read in part, is TGTGCCAGCAGTGACTCTAGCACCGGGGAG. It is translated as CASSDSSTGE. The complete CDR3 reads CASSDSSTGELFF.

This clone was detected ten times or more. The read terminates 3 residues before the CDR3 end, so the remaining end is supplied by the germline J gene. This sequence joins TRBV7-2 and TRBJ1-4; the D is unclear. This CDR3 comprises 16 residues. Germline values: CDR1 SGHTA, CDR2 FQGNSA. Between the trimmed V and J ends, which lost 0 bases and 10 bases, there was a span of 18 bases. The DNA read from the CDR3 is TGTGCCAGCAGCTTAGCGAGTCCGGCCTCTAGGTCAAAA. Protein sequence: CASSLASPASRSK. The CDR3, in full, reads CASSLASPASRSKLFF.

This clone came up many times. The read comes to an end 3 residues before the CDR3 does, leaving the germline J gene to fill in the end. V and J are TRBV5-4 and TRBJ1-2, with D maybe TRBD1 (5 bases). The CDR3 contains 13 residues. V dropped 4 bases and J dropped 1 base, with 8 bases sitting between them. Germline V lookup: CDR1 SGHNT, CDR2 YYREEE (reference sequence). CDR3 in amino acids: CASSQDNNYGYTF. CDR3 DNA, as far as it was read: TGTGCCAGCAGCCAGGACAATAACTATGGC. The entire variable domain, with the rest obtained from reference TRBV5-4 and TRBJ1-2, is as follows: ETGVTQSPTHLIKTRGQQVTLRCSSQSGHNTVSWYQQALGQGPQFIFQYYREEENGRGNFPPRFSGLQFPNYSSELNVNALELDDSALYLCASSQDNNYGYTFGSGTRLTVV.

This clone was found many times. The CDR3 is cut off 3 residues early in the read; its end comes from the germline J gene. The V and J genes are TRBV19 and TRBJ2-3; a weak D match, TRBD1 (6 bases). The V gene's germline CDR1 is LNHDA and CDR2 SQIVND (reference sequence). The CDR3 runs 14 residues. Trimming cost V 5 bases and J 6 bases, with 15 bases left between them. The CDR3 sequence: CASSLSGGRDTQYF. The CDR3 DNA, read in part, is TGTGCCAGTAGTCTAAGTGGGGGCCGGGATACG. Complete variable domain (other parts from reference TRBV19 and TRBJ2-3): DGGITQSPKYLFRKEGQNVTLSCEQNLNHDAMYWYRQDPGQGLRLIYYSQIVNDFQKGDIAEGYSVSREKKESFPLTVTSAQKNPTAFYLCASSLSGGRDTQYFGPGTRLTVL.

This clone has a count of ten or more. The sequence runs out 3 residues before the end of the CDR3; the remainder is reconstructed from the germline J gene. The rearrangement uses TRBV30 and TRBJ2-1, with 12 bases identical to TRBD2. The germline gives CDR1 GTSNPN, CDR2 SVGIG (reference sequence). Germline trimming cut 2 bases from V and 4 bases from J; bases unmatched to any gene: 3. The CDR3 has 15 residues. Partial CDR3 DNA: TGTGCCTGGAGTTGGACTAGCGGGAAATACAATGAG. This gives the protein CAWSWTSGKYNE. The complete CDR3 sequence is CAWSWTSGKYNEQFF.

Many counts were recorded for this clone. The CDR3 loop reads CASSLLRQGEGTGELFF. Partial CDR3 DNA: TGTGCCAGCAGCCTATTACGACAGGGAGAGGGGACCGGGGAG. The rearrangement joins TRBV7-6 to TRBJ2-2; TRBD1 matches at 7 bases. The read finishes 3 residues shy of the CDR3 end, and the germline J gene is used to complete it. CDR3 length: 17 amino acids. Germline V gives CDR1 SGHVS, CDR2 FNYEAQ. The junction had 14 bases not matched to a gene; V was cut back by 5 bases and J by 5 bases.

In its sample, this clone was seen many times. The observed sequence ends 3 residues before the CDR3 terminus, with the missing tail filled in from the germline J gene. The rearrangement joins TRBV2 to TRBJ2-5; 7 bases line up with TRBD2. The CDR3 covers 12 residues. V gave up 7 bases and J gave up 4 bases; unmatched junction bases: 3. CDR1 and CDR2 (germline): SNHLY, FYNNEI. The covered CDR3 bases are TGTGCCAGCAAAGGGGAGGGAGAGACC. It yields the protein CASKGEGET. The CDR3, in full, reads CASKGEGETQYF.

Regarding this clone: The missing CDR3 end, 3 residues past where the read stops, is filled in from the germline J gene. The chain combines TRBV2 with TRBJ1-1; tentative D call: TRBD1 (5 bases). Trimming removed 8 bases at V and 0 bases at J, with 19 bases between. Germline-derived CDR1 and CDR2 are SNHLY and FYNNEI. The CDR3 consists of 16 residues. Incomplete CDR3 DNA: TGTGCCAGCTTAAGAGGCAGGGACTTCATGAACACTGAA. Protein sequence: CASLRGRDFMNTE. In full, the CDR3 is CASLRGRDFMNTEAFF.

This clone was counted at least ten times. With the read ending 3 residues before the CDR3 end, the germline J gene is used to fill in that end. The rearrangement links TRBV11-3 to TRBJ2-2; tentative D call: TRBD1 (6 bases). This CDR3 spans 14 amino acids. In germline, CDR1 is SGHNT, CDR2 YENEEA. V lost 7 bases and J 1 base, leaving 10 bases between the germline ends. CDR3 loop: CASTLGGNTGELFF. Partial CDR3 DNA: TGTGCCAGCACCCTAGGGGGGAACACCGGGGAG.

This clone was counted between two and nine times. The missing CDR3 end, 3 residues past where the read stops, is filled in from the germline J gene. This chain connects TRBV19 to TRBJ2-3; D unclear. The V gene's germline CDR1 is LNHDA and CDR2 SQIVND (reference sequence). Deletions cut 8 bases from V and 2 bases from J, with 11 bases between. The CDR3 spans 13 residues. Incomplete CDR3 DNA: TGTGCCAGTGCGGCTGGAAACACAGATACG. Translation gives CASAAGNTDT. The whole CDR3 is CASAAGNTDTQYF. The complete variable domain, with remaining parts taken from reference TRBV19 and TRBJ2-3, reads DGGITQSPKYLFRKEGQNVTLSCEQNLNHDAMYWYRQDPGQGLRLIYYSQIVNDFQKGDIAEGYSVSREKKESFPLTVTSAQKNPTAFYLCASAAGNTDTQYFGPGTRLTVL.

Comments on this clone: A much larger clonotype is one base distant, so this may be a read error. The CDR3 is cut off 3 residues early in the read; its end comes from the germline J gene. This chain uses TRBV19 with TRBJ2-3, with D perhaps TRBD2 (6 bases). The CDR3 is made up of 15 amino acids. CDR1 is LNHDA and CDR2 is SQIVND in the germline V gene (reference sequence). The covered CDR3 bases are TGTGCCAGTAGTCCAGGGACTCTTCTCAATCAGCCG. Its translation is CASSPGTLLNQP. The CDR3 in full is CASSPGTLLNQPQYF.

To note about this clone: The read halts 3 residues ahead of the CDR3 end, with the missing end drawn from the germline J gene. The rearrangement links TRBV18 to TRBJ1-1; D remains unclear. The V and J ends lost 6 bases and 3 bases respectively, with 11 bases between them. The CDR3 covers 13 residues. Germline-derived CDR1 and CDR2 are KGHSH and LQKENI. The part of the CDR3 DNA that was read is TGTGCCAGCTCTCAAGGGCGCGACACTGAA. It codes for CASSQGRDTE. From start to end, the CDR3 is CASSQGRDTEAFF.

This clone has ten or more counts. The DNA read from the CDR3 is TGTGCCTTTAGCGGGAGAGGTGAG. It yields the protein CAFSGRGE. The entire CDR3 is CAFSGRGEQFF. V and J are TRBV30 and TRBJ2-1, with 9 bases that match TRBD2. The missing CDR3 end, 3 residues past where the read stops, is filled in from the germline J gene. CDR3 size: 11 residues. Germline V gene sequence: CDR1 GTSNPN, CDR2 SVGIG (reference sequence). V shed 7 bases and J 9 bases; nucleotides not matched to a gene: 4.

The sample holds many counts of this clone. The sequence runs out 3 residues before the end of the CDR3; the remainder is reconstructed from the germline J gene. The genes are TRBV19 and TRBJ2-6, with a possible D match to TRBD1 (6 bases). Germline V gene sequence: CDR1 LNHDA, CDR2 SQIVND (reference sequence). V gave up 5 bases and J gave up 2 bases, with 10 bases separating them. This CDR3 is 15 amino acids long. CDR3 bases read: TGTGCCAGTAGTCCAGGGGTTGCTGGGGCCAACGTC. It yields the protein CASSPGVAGANV. The CDR3 in full is CASSPGVAGANVLTF.

The sample holds many counts of this clone. With the read ending 3 residues before the CDR3 end, the germline J gene is used to fill in that end. The chain uses TRBV28 and TRBJ1-5, with 9 bases lining up with TRBD1. The CDR3 spans 16 residues. The V and J ends lost 5 bases and 7 bases, in that order; junction bases with no gene match: 12. Germline V gene lookup returns CDR1 MDHEN and CDR2 SYDVKM. The CDR3 region is CASSLLGQGGRQPQHF. The sequenced CDR3 bases are TGTGCCAGCAGTCTACTGGGACAGGGAGGAAGGCAGCCC.

This clone was seen many times. The CDR3 bases that were read are TGCAGTGCTGAGGTACAGGGAGGAAAG. It translates to CSAEVQGGK. The full CDR3 sequence reads CSAEVQGGKLFF. This sequence joins TRBV20-1 and TRBJ2-2, with D perhaps TRBD1 or TRBD2 (6 bases each). The read is 3 residues too short to cover the CDR3 end, so that end is filled in from the germline J gene. CDR3 length equals 12 residues. The germline CDR1 and CDR2 sequences are DFQATT and SNEGSKA (reference sequence).

The table lists this clone with many counts. The sequence runs out 3 residues before the end of the CDR3; the remainder is reconstructed from the germline J gene. This rearrangement joins TRBV2 to TRBJ2-7; TRBD1 aligns across 11 bases. The CDR3 sequence is 14 residues long. Germline values: CDR1 SNHLY, CDR2 FYNNEI. After removal of 5 bases from V and 6 bases from J, the junction contained 6 bases not matched to a gene. CDR3 amino acids: CASSPRDRGIEQYF. The DNA read from the CDR3 is TGTGCCAGCAGTCCCCGGGACAGGGGGATCGAG.

In regard to this clone: The read stops 3 residues short of the end of the CDR3; the missing end is completed from the germline J gene. This chain joins TRBV20-1 and TRBJ2-7; no reliable D call. The CDR3 contains 12 residues. Trimming stripped 3 bases from V and 0 bases from J, with 6 bases between. From germline, CDR1 is DFQATT and CDR2 SNEGSKA (reference sequence). The CDR3 DNA, read in part, is TGCAGTGCTAGTATCGGCTCCTACGAG. This codes for CSASIGSYE. The whole CDR3 reads CSASIGSYEQYF.

This clone was seen a handful of times. The CDR3 end lies 3 residues beyond the end of the read and is filled in from the germline J gene. The chain joins TRBV5-1 to TRBJ1-2; 7 nucleotides line up with TRBD1. With V trimmed by 4 bases and J by 2 bases, 8 bases remained unmatched. The germline CDR1 and CDR2 sequences are SGHRS and YFSETQ. The CDR3 has 15 residues. CDR3 DNA (partial): TGCGCCAGCAGCCCCTTATCGACAGGGAACTATGGC. The encoded protein is CASSPLSTGNYG. The CDR3, in full, reads CASSPLSTGNYGYTF.

Ten or more counts support this clone. Read sequence stops 3 residues before the CDR3 end, and the germline J gene provides the missing end. V is TRBV19 and J is TRBJ2-2, with D possibly being TRBD2 (5 bases). The ends were cut back, 8 bases at V and 4 bases at J, with 14 bases in the middle. The CDR3 contains 14 residues. CDR1 and CDR2 (germline): LNHDA, SQIVND (reference sequence). The CDR3 is CASQADGSTGELFF. The DNA read from the CDR3 is TGTGCCAGTCAAGCGGACGGCTCCACCGGGGAG.

With regard to this clone: Sequencing ends 3 residues short of the CDR3 end; the germline J gene provides the rest. The gene calls are TRBV19 and TRBJ2-3, with 8 nucleotides matching TRBD2. Germline values: CDR1 LNHDA, CDR2 SQIVND (reference sequence). This CDR3 region has 14 residues. The DNA read from the CDR3 is TGTGCCAGCAGCCCGGGACTAGGGGTAGAGACG. Translated: CASSPGLGVET. In full, the CDR3 reads CASSPGLGVETQYF.

Ten or more counts support this clone. Read data end 3 residues before the CDR3 end; the end is taken from the germline J gene. The chain couples TRBV20-1 to TRBJ2-6; 9 nucleotides line up with TRBD1. This CDR3 is built from 17 residues. Germline CDR1 reads DFQATT; CDR2 reads SNEGSKA (reference sequence). V lost 6 bases and J lost 2; bases outside the gene matches: 11. The sequenced CDR3 bases are TGCAGTGCCGCCGGGGGACAGGGCTCCCCTGGGGCCAACGTC. This encodes CSAAGGQGSPGANV. The full CDR3 is CSAAGGQGSPGANVLTF.